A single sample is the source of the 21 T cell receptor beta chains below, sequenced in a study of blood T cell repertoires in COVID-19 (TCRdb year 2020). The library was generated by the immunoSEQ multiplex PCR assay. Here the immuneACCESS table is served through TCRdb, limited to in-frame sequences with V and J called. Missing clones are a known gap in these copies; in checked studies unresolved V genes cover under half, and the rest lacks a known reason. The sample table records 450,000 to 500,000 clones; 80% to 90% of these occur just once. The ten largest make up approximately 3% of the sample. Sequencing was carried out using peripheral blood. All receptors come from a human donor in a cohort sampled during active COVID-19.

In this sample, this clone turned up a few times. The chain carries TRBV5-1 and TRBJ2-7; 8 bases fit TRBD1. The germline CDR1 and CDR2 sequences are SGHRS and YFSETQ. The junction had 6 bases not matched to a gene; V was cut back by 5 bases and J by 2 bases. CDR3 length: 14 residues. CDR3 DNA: TGCGCCAGCAGAATTGGGGACAGGACCTACGAGCAGTACTTC. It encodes CASRIGDRTYEQYF.

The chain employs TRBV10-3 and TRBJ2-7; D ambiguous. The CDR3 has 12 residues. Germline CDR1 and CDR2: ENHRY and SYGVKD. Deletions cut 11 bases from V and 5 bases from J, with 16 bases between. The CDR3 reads CAAALRHDEQYF. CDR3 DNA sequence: TGTGCCGCAGCCCTGCGGCACGACGAGCAGTACTTC.

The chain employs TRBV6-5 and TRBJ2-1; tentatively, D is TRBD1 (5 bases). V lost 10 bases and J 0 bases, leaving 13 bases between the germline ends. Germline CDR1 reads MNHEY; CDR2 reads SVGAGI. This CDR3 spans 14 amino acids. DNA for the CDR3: TGTGCCACCCTGAAGGACACCTCCTACAATGAGCAGTTCTTC. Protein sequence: CATLKDTSYNEQFF.

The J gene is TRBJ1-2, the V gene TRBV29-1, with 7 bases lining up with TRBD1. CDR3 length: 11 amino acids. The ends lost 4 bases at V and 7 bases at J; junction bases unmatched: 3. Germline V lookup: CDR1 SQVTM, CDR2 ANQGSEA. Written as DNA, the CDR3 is TGCAGCGTTGTGACAGGGTTTGGCTACACCTTC. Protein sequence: CSVVTGFGYTF.

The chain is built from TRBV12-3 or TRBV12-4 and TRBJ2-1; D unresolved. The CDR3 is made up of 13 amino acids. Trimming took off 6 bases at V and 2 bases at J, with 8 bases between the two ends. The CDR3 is CASSHTAYNEQFF. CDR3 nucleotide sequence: TGTGCCAGCAGCCACACCGCCTACAATGAGCAGTTCTTC.

The CDR3 DNA follows: TGTGCCAGCATTCGGACAGCAACTAATGAAAAACTGTTTTTT. Its protein is CASIRTATNEKLFF. The chain employs TRBV6-6 and TRBJ1-4; a weak D match, TRBD1 (6 bases). This CDR3 region has 14 residues. V gave up 7 bases and J gave up 0 bases, with 9 bases separating them. Germline V gene lookup returns CDR1 MNHNY and CDR2 SVGAGI (reference sequence).

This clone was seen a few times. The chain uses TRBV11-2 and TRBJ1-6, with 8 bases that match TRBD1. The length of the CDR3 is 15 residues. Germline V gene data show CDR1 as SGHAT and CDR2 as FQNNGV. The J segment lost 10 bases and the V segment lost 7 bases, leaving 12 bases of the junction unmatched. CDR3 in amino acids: CASTQLTGVRSPLHF. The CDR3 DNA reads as TGTGCCAGCACCCAATTGACAGGGGTTCGGTCACCCCTCCACTTT.

CDR3: CASSLGTSSGELFF. CDR3 DNA: TGTGCCAGCAGCTTGGGGACTAGCTCCGGGGAGCTGTTTTTT. V usage is TRBV7-2 and J usage is TRBJ2-2; 9 bases agree with TRBD2. CDR1 SGHTA and CDR2 FQGNSA come from the germline V gene. This CDR3 contains 14 residues. V lost 3 bases, J lost 6 bases, and 2 bases stayed unmatched.

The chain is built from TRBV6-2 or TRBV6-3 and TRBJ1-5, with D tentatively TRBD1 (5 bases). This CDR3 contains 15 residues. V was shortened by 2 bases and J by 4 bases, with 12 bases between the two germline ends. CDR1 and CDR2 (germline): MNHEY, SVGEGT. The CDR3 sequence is CASSYGGVGNQPQHF. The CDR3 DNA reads TGTGCCAGCAGTTACGGAGGGGTCGGGAATCAGCCCCAGCATTTT.

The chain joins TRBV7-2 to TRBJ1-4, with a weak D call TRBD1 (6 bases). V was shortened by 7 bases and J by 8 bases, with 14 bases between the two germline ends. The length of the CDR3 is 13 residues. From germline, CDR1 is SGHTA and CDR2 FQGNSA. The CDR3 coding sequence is TGTGCCAGCAACCAGGGGTTGGACGAAAAACTGTTTTTT. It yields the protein CASNQGLDEKLFF. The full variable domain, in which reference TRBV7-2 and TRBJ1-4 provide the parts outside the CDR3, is GAGVSQSPSNKVTEKGKDVELRCDPISGHTALYWYRQSLGQGLEFLIYFQGNSAPDKSGLPSDRFSAERTGGSVSTLTIQRTQQEDSAVYLCASNQGLDEKLFFGSGTQLSVL.

In DNA form, the CDR3 reads TGTGCCAGCAGCCTCAGACTAGCGGGAGAGGGTGAGCAGTTCTTC. This sequence encodes CASSLRLAGEGEQFF. The rearrangement joins TRBV7-2 to TRBJ2-1; 12 bases line up with TRBD2. The CDR3 spans 15 residues. Germline CDR1 reads SGHTA; CDR2 reads FQGNSA. Unmatched junction bases numbered 8, after V lost 5 bases and J lost 9 bases.

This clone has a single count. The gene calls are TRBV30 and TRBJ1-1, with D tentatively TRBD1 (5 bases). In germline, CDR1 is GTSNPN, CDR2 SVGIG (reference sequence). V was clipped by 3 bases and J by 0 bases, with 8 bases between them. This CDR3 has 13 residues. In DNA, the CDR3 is TGTGCCTGGAGGTCAGGGCTGAACACTGAAGCTTTCTTT. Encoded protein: CAWRSGLNTEAFF. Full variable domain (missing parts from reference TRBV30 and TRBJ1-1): SQTIHQWPATLVQPVGSPLSLECTVEGTSNPNLYWYRQAAGRGLQLLFYSVGIGQISSEVPQNLSASRPQDRQFILSSKKLLLSDSGFYLCAWRSGLNTEAFFGQGTRLTVV.

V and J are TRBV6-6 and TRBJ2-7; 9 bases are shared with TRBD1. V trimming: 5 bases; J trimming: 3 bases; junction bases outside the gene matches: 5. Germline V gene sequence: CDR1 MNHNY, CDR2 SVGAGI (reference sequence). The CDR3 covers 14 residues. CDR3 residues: CASSGSTGGYEQYF. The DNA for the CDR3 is TGTGCCAGCAGTGGGTCGACAGGGGGCTACGAGCAGTACTTC.

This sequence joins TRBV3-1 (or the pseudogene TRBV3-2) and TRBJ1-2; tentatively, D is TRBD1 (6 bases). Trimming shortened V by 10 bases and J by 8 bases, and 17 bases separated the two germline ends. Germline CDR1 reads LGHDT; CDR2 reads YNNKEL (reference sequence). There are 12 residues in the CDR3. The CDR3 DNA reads TGTGCCACATCAGGGGATGGCGGGGGCTACACCTTC. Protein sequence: CATSGDGGGYTF.

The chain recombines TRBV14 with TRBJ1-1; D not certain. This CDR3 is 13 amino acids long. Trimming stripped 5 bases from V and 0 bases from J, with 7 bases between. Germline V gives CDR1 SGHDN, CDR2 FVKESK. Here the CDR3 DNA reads TGTGCCAGCAGCGGCCAGGTGAACACTGAAGCTTTCTTT. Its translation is CASSGQVNTEAFF.

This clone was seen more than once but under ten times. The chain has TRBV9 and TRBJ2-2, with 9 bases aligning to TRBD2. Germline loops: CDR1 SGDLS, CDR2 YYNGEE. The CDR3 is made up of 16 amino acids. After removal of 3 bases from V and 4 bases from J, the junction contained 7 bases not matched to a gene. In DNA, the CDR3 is TGTGCCAGCAGCGCTCTAGCGGGGACGGTCACCGGGGAGCTGTTTTTT. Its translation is CASSALAGTVTGELFF.

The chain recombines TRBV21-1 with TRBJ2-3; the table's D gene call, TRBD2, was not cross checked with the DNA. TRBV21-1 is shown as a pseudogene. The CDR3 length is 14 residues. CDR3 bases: TGTGCCAGCAGCAACTTAAGCGGTACAGATACGCAGTATTTT. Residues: CASSNLSGTDTQYF.

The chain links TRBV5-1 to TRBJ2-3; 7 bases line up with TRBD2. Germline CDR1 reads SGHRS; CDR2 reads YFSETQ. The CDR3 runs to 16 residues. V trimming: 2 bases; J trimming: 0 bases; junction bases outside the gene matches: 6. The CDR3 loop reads CASSLVNGRSTDTQYF. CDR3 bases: TGCGCCAGCAGCTTAGTTAACGGGAGGAGCACAGATACGCAGTATTTT.

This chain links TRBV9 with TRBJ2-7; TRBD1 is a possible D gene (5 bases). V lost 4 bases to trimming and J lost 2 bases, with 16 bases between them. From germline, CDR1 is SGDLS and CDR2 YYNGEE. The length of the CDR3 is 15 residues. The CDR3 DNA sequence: TGTGCCAGCAGCAAGGGGTCCTTCGGACCCTACGAGCAGTACTTC. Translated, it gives CASSKGSFGPYEQYF.

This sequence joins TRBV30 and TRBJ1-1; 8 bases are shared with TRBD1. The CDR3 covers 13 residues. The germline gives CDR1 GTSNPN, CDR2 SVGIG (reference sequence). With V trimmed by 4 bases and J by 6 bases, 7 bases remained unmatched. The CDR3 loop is CAWTQGAGAEAFF. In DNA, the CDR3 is TGTGCCTGGACCCAGGGGGCGGGGGCTGAAGCTTTCTTT. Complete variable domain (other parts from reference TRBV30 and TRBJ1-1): SQTIHQWPATLVQPVGSPLSLECTVEGTSNPNLYWYRQAAGRGLQLLFYSVGIGQISSEVPQNLSASRPQDRQFILSSKKLLLSDSGFYLCAWTQGAGAEAFFGQGTRLTVV.

CDR3 sequence reads: CASSSSSYVDTQYF. CDR3 sequence (DNA): TGTGCCAGCAGTTCATCTAGCTACGTAGATACGCAGTATTTT. The rearrangement uses TRBV6-5 and TRBJ2-3; perhaps TRBD2 as D (5 bases). Trimming removed 4 bases at V and 5 bases at J, with 13 bases between. The CDR3 has 14 residues. Germline CDR1 and CDR2: MNHEY and SVGAGI.